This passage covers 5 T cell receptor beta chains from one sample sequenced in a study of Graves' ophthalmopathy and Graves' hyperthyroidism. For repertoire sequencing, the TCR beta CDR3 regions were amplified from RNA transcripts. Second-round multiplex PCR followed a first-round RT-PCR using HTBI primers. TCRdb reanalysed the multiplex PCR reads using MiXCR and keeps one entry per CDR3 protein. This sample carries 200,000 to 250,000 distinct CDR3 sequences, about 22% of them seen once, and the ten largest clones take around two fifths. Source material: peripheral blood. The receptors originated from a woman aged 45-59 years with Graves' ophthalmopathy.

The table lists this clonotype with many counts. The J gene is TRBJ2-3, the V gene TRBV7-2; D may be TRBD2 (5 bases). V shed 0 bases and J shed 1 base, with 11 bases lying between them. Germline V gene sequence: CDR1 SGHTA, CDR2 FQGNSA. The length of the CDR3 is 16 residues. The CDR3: CASSLAPSGGTDTQYF. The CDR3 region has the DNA TGTGCCAGCAGCTTAGCACCCAGCGGAGGCACAGATACGCAGTATTTT.

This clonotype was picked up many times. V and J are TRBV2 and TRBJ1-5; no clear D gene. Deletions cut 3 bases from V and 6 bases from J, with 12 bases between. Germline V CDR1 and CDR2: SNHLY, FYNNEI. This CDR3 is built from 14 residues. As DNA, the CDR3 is TGTGCCAGCAGTGACTTAAGGGTAGGTCAGCCCCAGCATTTT. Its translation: CASSDLRVGQPQHF.

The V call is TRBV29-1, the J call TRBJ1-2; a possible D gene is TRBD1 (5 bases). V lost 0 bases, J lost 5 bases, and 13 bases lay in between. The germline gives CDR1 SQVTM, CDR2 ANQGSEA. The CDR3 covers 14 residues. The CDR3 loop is CSVEEGFGGYGYTF. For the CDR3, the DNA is TGCAGCGTTGAAGAAGGGTTTGGGGGGTATGGCTACACCTTC.

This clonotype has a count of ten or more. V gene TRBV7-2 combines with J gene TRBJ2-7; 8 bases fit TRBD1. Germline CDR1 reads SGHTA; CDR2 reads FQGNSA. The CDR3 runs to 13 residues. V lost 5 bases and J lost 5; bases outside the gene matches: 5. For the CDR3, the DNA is TGTGCCAGCAGCCCCAGACAGGGGAACGAGCAGTACTTC. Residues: CASSPRQGNEQYF.

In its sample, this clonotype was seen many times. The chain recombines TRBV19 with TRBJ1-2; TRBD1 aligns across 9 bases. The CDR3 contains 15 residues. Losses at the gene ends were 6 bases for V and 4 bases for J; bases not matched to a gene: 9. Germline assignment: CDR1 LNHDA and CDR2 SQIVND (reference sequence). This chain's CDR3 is CASRTDGTGTYGYTF. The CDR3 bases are TGTGCCAGTAGGACCGACGGGACAGGGACCTATGGCTACACCTTC.